The 18 T cell receptor beta chains below come from one sample, sequenced in a study of T cell changes during pregnancy in multiple sclerosis. Profiled with immunoSEQ multiplex PCR; TCRdb holds only in-frame clones, not every one. The sample contains roughly 32,000 clones, 85% to 95% of which appear only once. The source was CD4+ T cells from peripheral blood mononuclear cells, collected in the second trimester of pregnancy. Receptors originate from a female donor with multiple sclerosis, enrolled in a pregnancy study.

The V and J genes are TRBV2 and TRBJ1-5, with a weak D call TRBD1 (5 bases). CDR1 is SNHLY, CDR2 FYNNEI, per germline. This CDR3 region has 14 residues. V was clipped by 4 bases and J by 6 bases, with 13 bases between them. The CDR3 DNA follows: TGTGCCAGCAGTGGGAGGGGTGCCAGTCAGCCCCAGCATTTT. As protein: CASSGRGASQPQHF. Based on the CDR3 plus reference TRBV2 and TRBJ1-5, the full variable domain is EPEVTQTPSHQVTQMGQEVILRCVPISNHLYFYWYRQILGQKVEFLVSFYNNEISEKSEIFDDQFSVERPDGSNFTLKIRSTKLEDSAMYFCASSGRGASQPQHFGDGTRLSIL.

The genes are TRBV23-1 and TRBJ2-3; the match to TRBD2 covers 8 bases. TRBV23-1 is flagged as an ORF with uncertain function. V was pared by 3 bases and J by 4 bases, with 6 bases of the junction left unmatched. CDR3 length equals 15 residues. The CDR3 DNA reads TGCGCCAGCAGTCACCCTAGCGGGTCGGCAGATACGCAGTATTTT. This translates into CASSHPSGSADTQYF.

The chain is built from TRBV10-2 and TRBJ1-2, with 7 positions matching TRBD1. Germline CDR1 and CDR2: WSHSY and SAAADI. This CDR3 comprises 15 residues. V lost 4 bases and J lost 7; bases outside the gene matches: 12. CDR3 DNA sequence: TGCGCCAGCAGTGCCGGAAACAGGGGTGGTGGTGGCTACACCTTC. Its translation: CASSAGNRGGGGYTF.

This clone was found once. The chain is built from TRBV5-1 and TRBJ1-2; 10 bases are a match to TRBD1. Germline CDR1 SGHRS, CDR2 YFSETQ. The CDR3 is 15 amino acids. V was pared by 4 bases and J by 7 bases, with 10 bases of the junction left unmatched. CDR3 amino acids: CASSPETGGLPGYTF. As DNA, the CDR3 is TGCGCCAGCAGCCCCGAGACAGGGGGCTTACCTGGCTACACCTTC. Full variable domain (missing parts from reference TRBV5-1 and TRBJ1-2): KAGVTQTPRYLIKTRGQQVTLSCSPISGHRSVSWYQQTPGQGLQFLFEYFSETQRNKGNFPGRFSGRQFSNSRSEMNVSTLELGDSALYLCASSPETGGLPGYTFGSGTRLTVV.

V and J are TRBV9 and TRBJ2-1, with 10 bases fitting TRBD2. The CDR3 is 15 amino acids. The V and J ends lost 1 base and 7 bases, in that order; junction bases with no gene match: 5. Germline V gives CDR1 SGDLS, CDR2 YYNGEE. The CDR3 is CASSVLAGAWNEQFF. The CDR3 DNA reads as TGTGCCAGCAGCGTACTAGCGGGAGCATGGAATGAGCAGTTCTTC.

The gene calls are TRBV29-1 and TRBJ2-1, with TRBD1 matching over 9 bases. The CDR3 covers 14 residues. The V and J ends lost 6 bases and 7 bases, in that order; junction bases with no gene match: 10. Germline values: CDR1 SQVTM, CDR2 ANQGSEA. In DNA, the CDR3 is TGCAGCGTCGGCCCCGGGACAGGGAGGAATGAGCAGTTCTTC. Translated, it gives CSVGPGTGRNEQFF.

The chain has TRBV9 and TRBJ2-1; 13 positions match TRBD2. The CDR3 sequence is 21 residues long. V lost 0 bases and J lost 9; bases outside the gene matches: 21. Per germline, CDR1 SGDLS and CDR2 YYNGEE. CDR3 sequence (DNA): TGTGCCAGCAGCGTAGACAGGTTTTTAGGAGGACTAGCGGGAGAAGGGAGTGAGCAGTTCTTC. Protein: CASSVDRFLGGLAGEGSEQFF.

The chain recombines TRBV29-1 with TRBJ2-2; D is perhaps TRBD2 (6 bases). Germline lookup yields CDR1 SQVTM and CDR2 ANQGSEA. Trimming shortened V by 6 bases and J by 1 base, and 12 bases separated the two germline ends. The CDR3 runs 14 residues. CDR3 amino acids: CSVRRAVNTGELFF. The CDR3 DNA reads as TGCAGCGTGAGGAGGGCCGTGAACACCGGGGAGCTGTTTTTT.

The V call is TRBV5-6, the J call TRBJ1-5; D is perhaps TRBD1 (6 bases). Trimming left V 3 bases short and J 4 bases short, with 20 bases between. Germline V gene lookup returns CDR1 SGHDT and CDR2 YYEEEE. This CDR3 has 17 residues. The chain's CDR3 is CASSSGGRANLNQPQHF. CDR3 in DNA: TGTGCCAGCAGCTCGGGGGGGCGGGCAAATCTGAATCAGCCCCAGCATTTT.

The chain is built from TRBV27 and TRBJ1-2, with a possible D match to TRBD1 (6 bases). V was cut by 2 bases and J by 5 bases, with 12 bases left in between. This CDR3 is 14 amino acids long. Germline V CDR1 and CDR2: MNHEY, SMNVEV (reference sequence). DNA for the CDR3: TGTGCCAGCAGTTTAAGCAGGGGACGTTATGGCTACACCTTC. Translated, it gives CASSLSRGRYGYTF.

The rearrangement uses TRBV19 and TRBJ2-1; 9 bases are shared with TRBD1. CDR1 LNHDA and CDR2 SQIVND come from the germline V gene (reference sequence). The CDR3 spans 16 residues. The trim removed 5 bases at V and 4 bases at J, leaving 9 bases unmatched. The CDR3 DNA is TGTGCCAGTAGTCCAAGGACAGGGGTTAGTTACAATGAGCAGTTCTTC. This sequence encodes CASSPRTGVSYNEQFF.

The V call is TRBV30, the J call TRBJ2-3; maybe TRBD2 (6 bases). Germline loops: CDR1 GTSNPN, CDR2 SVGIG (reference sequence). The CDR3 length is 14 residues. The V end was cut by 0 bases, the J end by 4 bases, with 11 bases between. CDR3 residues: CAWSVGGNSDTQYF. In DNA, the CDR3 is TGTGCCTGGAGTGTAGGCGGGAACTCAGATACGCAGTATTTT. Looking up the rest from reference TRBV30 and TRBJ2-3 gives the full variable domain: SQTIHQWPATLVQPVGSPLSLECTVEGTSNPNLYWYRQAAGRGLQLLFYSVGIGQISSEVPQNLSASRPQDRQFILSSKKLLLSDSGFYLCAWSVGGNSDTQYFGPGTRLTVL.

The V call is TRBV2, the J call TRBJ2-7; TRBD2 is a possible D gene (6 bases). Germline lookup yields CDR1 SNHLY and CDR2 FYNNEI. The V end lost 11 bases, the J end lost 5 bases, and 16 bases lay between the germline ends. The CDR3 runs 12 residues. The CDR3 sequence is CAQHAEGHEQYF. The CDR3, as DNA: TGTGCCCAACATGCGGAGGGGCACGAGCAGTACTTC.

The CDR3 DNA follows: TGTGCCAGCAGCCCAGCAGGGCAGTCTGGCTACGAGCAGTACTTC. It encodes CASSPAGQSGYEQYF. The chain uses TRBV5-4 and TRBJ2-7; possible D gene TRBD1, 5 bases. The germline CDR1 and CDR2 sequences are SGHNT and YYREEE (reference sequence). The V end lost 4 bases, the J end lost 3 bases, and 17 bases lay between the germline ends. This CDR3 region has 15 residues. Full variable domain (remainder filled in from reference TRBV5-4 and TRBJ2-7): ETGVTQSPTHLIKTRGQQVTLRCSSQSGHNTVSWYQQALGQGPQFIFQYYREEENGRGNFPPRFSGLQFPNYSSELNVNALELDDSALYLCASSPAGQSGYEQYFGPGTRLTVT.

The chain uses TRBV18 and TRBJ2-2; 9 nucleotides match TRBD2. This CDR3 is 16 amino acids long. The V segment lost 3 bases and the J segment 5 bases; nucleotides outside the gene matches: 7. Looked up from germline, CDR1 is KGHSH and CDR2 is LQKENI. DNA for the CDR3: TGTGCCAGCTCACCCCTTAGCGGGAGTGGGACCGGGGAGCTGTTTTTT. Protein sequence: CASSPLSGSGTGELFF.

This clone was detected once. The chain couples TRBV10-3 to TRBJ2-7; perhaps TRBD1 as D (6 bases). The CDR3 covers 13 residues. CDR1 is ENHRY, CDR2 SYGVKD, per germline. Trimming cost V 6 bases and J 0 bases, with 9 bases left between them. This CDR3 reads CAIRMDSSYEQYF. The DNA of the CDR3 is TGTGCCATCAGAATGGACAGCTCCTACGAGCAGTACTTC.

This clone has a single count. V gene TRBV9 combines with J gene TRBJ2-5; 7 nucleotides align to TRBD2. The V gene end was trimmed by 2 bases and the J gene end by 1 base; junction bases not matched to a gene: 8. The CDR3 is made up of 16 amino acids. From germline, CDR1 is SGDLS and CDR2 YYNGEE. The CDR3 loop is CASSVRPSGSQETQYF. Written as DNA, the CDR3 is TGTGCCAGCAGCGTTAGGCCTAGCGGATCCCAAGAGACCCAGTACTTC.

The chain's CDR3 is CASSLDLSPGHSSGNTIYF. The CDR3 nucleotides read TGTGCCAGCAGTTTAGACTTGTCTCCGGGACATAGCTCTGGAAACACCATATATTTT. V gene TRBV28 combines with J gene TRBJ1-3; tentative D call: TRBD1 (6 bases). The CDR3 spans 19 residues. V lost 2 bases and J lost 0, with 20 bases in between. The germline V gene has CDR1 MDHEN and CDR2 SYDVKM.